The rows below give T cell receptor beta chains drawn from one sample of a study of blood T cells in healthy people across ages. TCRdb re-called the 5' RACE reads with MiXCR, one entry per CDR3 protein. The data contain some 1.5 million distinct CDR3 sequences, over 25% of them singletons. The sequencing input was blood. These receptors all stem from a woman in her thirties in good health. The CDR3 runs from the conserved cysteine through the conserved F or W. D genes are given only for firm matches. Not all rows give a size; the values are once, few, many and, for expanded clones, a class.

v_gene	abundance	j_gene	d_gene	CDR3aa	CDR3nt
TRBV7-2	.	TRBJ2-3	.	CASNWSLRAPFTDTQYF	TGTGCCAGCAACTGGTCGTTGCGGGCTCCTTTCACAGATACGCAGTATTTT
TRBV12-3/TRBV12-4	many	TRBJ2-1	.	CASSLVKGAYNEQFF	TGTGCCAGCAGTTTAGTGAAGGGGGCCTACAATGAGCAGTTCTTC
TRBV3-1	.	TRBJ2-7	.	CASSPPHARSSYEQYF	TGTGCCAGCAGCCCCCCCCATGCTCGGAGCTCCTACGAGCAGTACTTC
TRBV29-1	.	TRBJ2-7	.	CSVRQVPESSYEQYF	TGCAGCGTACGACAGGTGCCCGAGAGCTCCTACGAGCAGTACTTC
TRBV24-1	few	TRBJ2-1	.	CATSDPIMNEQFF	TGTGCCACCAGTGACCCGATAATGAATGAGCAGTTCTTC
TRBV20-1	many	TRBJ1-2	.	CSARVENYGYTF	TGCAGTGCTAGAGTTGAGAACTATGGCTACACCTTC
TRBV12-3/TRBV12-4	.	TRBJ2-1	.	CASSQGSVVNEQFF	TGTGCCAGCAGCCAGGGGAGCGTAGTGAATGAGCAGTTCTTC
TRBV20-1	.	TRBJ2-1	.	CSAPDGPPESEQFF	TGCAGTGCCCCCGACGGGCCCCCTGAATCGGAGCAGTTCTTC
TRBV7-2	.	TRBJ2-1	.	CASSLSGPASNEQFF	TGTGCCAGCAGCTTATCGGGACCTGCGTCAAATGAGCAGTTCTTC
TRBV24-1	few	TRBJ2-1	.	CATSDLVTGGFEQFF	TGTGCCACCAGTGATCTGGTGACTGGCGGATTTGAGCAGTTCTTC
TRBV5-5	many	TRBJ1-2	.	CASSFDRGNYGYTF	TGTGCCAGCAGCTTTGACCGGGGGAACTATGGCTACACCTTC
TRBV20-1	.	TRBJ2-5	TRBD2	CSAMTSSGRQETQYF	TGCAGTGCCATGACCTCTAGCGGGAGGCAAGAGACCCAGTACTTC
TRBV9	few	TRBJ2-1	.	CASSVVGVQNNEQFF	TGTGCCAGCAGCGTAGTCGGGGTGCAGAACAATGAGCAGTTCTTC
TRBV7-2	.	TRBJ2-3	.	CASSSYLGSSEDTQYF	TGTGCCAGCAGCTCCTATCTGGGGTCCTCTGAGGATACGCAGTATTTT
TRBV5-1	.	TRBJ2-1	.	CASSLGTQSSYNEQFF	TGCGCCAGCAGCTTGGGAACACAGAGCTCCTACAATGAGCAGTTCTTC
TRBV12-3/TRBV12-4	few	TRBJ2-2	.	CASSFRGSGELFF	TGTGCCAGCAGTTTTCGGGGGTCGGGGGAGCTGTTTTTT